The 18 T cell receptor beta chains below come from one sample, sequenced in a study of early T cells in non-severe SARS-CoV-2 infection. TCRdb analysed the 5' RACE reads with MiXCR anew, one entry per CDR3 protein. The repertoire includes around 81,000 distinct CDR3 sequences, more than 13% of them detected once, and roughly 9.8% sits in the top ten. Source material: whole blood. These receptor sequences come from an adult who was a healthcare worker with PCR-confirmed SARS-CoV-2 infection or an uninfected control (not recorded which).

The chain has TRBV4-1 and TRBJ1-1; no clear D. CDR1 and CDR2 from the germline V gene are MGHRA and YSYEKL. The CDR3 is made up of 13 amino acids. V was cut by 4 bases and J by 1 base, with 7 bases left in between. CDR3 sequence reads: CASSLTWNTEAFF. CDR3 bases: TGCGCCAGCAGCCTAACGTGGAACACTGAAGCTTTCTTT.

There are a few counts of this clonotype. The chain uses TRBV7-9 and TRBJ2-3, with a possible D match to TRBD2 (5 bases). The V gene's germline CDR1 is SEHNR and CDR2 FQNEAQ (reference sequence). CDR3 size: 16 residues. V gave up 0 bases and J gave up 7 bases, with 17 bases separating them. The CDR3 here is CASSLARAGGLNTQYF. Here the CDR3 DNA reads TGTGCCAGCAGCTTAGCGAGGGCCGGCGGTTTGAATACGCAGTATTTT.

The chain employs TRBV5-1 and TRBJ2-7, with 7 bases that match TRBD1. V shed 3 bases and J 1 base; nucleotides not matched to a gene: 4. Germline CDR1 and CDR2: SGHRS and YFSETQ. This CDR3 is 14 amino acids long. Written as DNA, the CDR3 is TGCGCCAGCAGCTCTCTGGGACAGTCCTACGAGCAGTACTTC. It specifies CASSSLGQSYEQYF.

This clonotype is judged medium-sized. This chain links TRBV4-1 with TRBJ1-1; perhaps TRBD1 as D (5 bases). The V end lost 5 bases, the J end lost 6 bases, and 19 bases lay between the germline ends. The CDR3 is 15 amino acids. Germline loops: CDR1 MGHRA, CDR2 YSYEKL. CDR3 DNA sequence: TGCGCCAGCAGCTCAAGTATGGGGGTCGAGGCTGAAGCTTTCTTT. It translates to CASSSSMGVEAEAFF.

This clonotype was counted between two and nine times. The chain recombines TRBV19 with TRBJ2-3; D gene unclear. Looked up from germline, CDR1 is LNHDA and CDR2 is SQIVND (reference sequence). V lost 9 bases and J 1 base, leaving 11 bases between the germline ends. CDR3 length equals 13 residues. The CDR3 nucleotides are TGTGCCAGCGCATCTTTAGGCACAGATACGCAGTATTTT. This gives the protein CASASLGTDTQYF.

This clonotype has a count of ten or more. V usage is TRBV6-6 and J usage is TRBJ1-1; maybe TRBD1 (5 bases). Germline V gene sequence: CDR1 MNHNY, CDR2 SVGAGI (reference sequence). The CDR3 sequence is 15 residues long. Trimming left V 0 bases short and J 3 bases short, with 11 bases between. The CDR3 sequence is CASSYSNRRHTEAFF. The CDR3, as DNA: TGTGCCAGCAGTTACTCGAACAGGCGACACACTGAAGCTTTCTTT.

This clonotype was detected once. The CDR3: CASSPADRNYGYTF. DNA of the CDR3: TGCGCCAGCAGCCCAGCTGACAGGAACTATGGCTACACCTTC. The chain carries TRBV4-1 and TRBJ1-2; maybe TRBD1 (6 bases). The CDR3 sequence is 14 residues long. Germline-derived CDR1 and CDR2 are MGHRA and YSYEKL. V was pared by 4 bases and J by 2 bases, with 11 bases between.

A few counts support this clonotype. The V call is TRBV11-2, the J call TRBJ1-4; tentative D call: TRBD1 (6 bases). The CDR3 consists of 15 residues. Trimming shortened V by 5 bases and J by 2 bases, and 12 bases separated the two germline ends. The germline V gene has CDR1 SGHAT and CDR2 FQNNGV. For the CDR3, the DNA is TGTGCCAGCAGCGGGACATTGGATACTAATGAAAAACTGTTTTTT. Protein sequence: CASSGTLDTNEKLFF.

The sample holds a few counts of this clonotype. The chain employs TRBV9 and TRBJ2-1; D is ambiguous. Trimming left V 7 bases short and J 5 bases short, with 10 bases between. Germline V lookup: CDR1 SGDLS, CDR2 YYNGEE. The CDR3 contains 12 residues. CDR3 sequence: CASSKANNEQFF. CDR3 nucleotide sequence: TGTGCCAGCTCGAAAGCGAACAATGAGCAGTTCTTC.

The J gene is TRBJ2-7, the V gene TRBV6-2 or TRBV6-3; D gene unclear. CDR1 is MNHEY, CDR2 SVGEGT, per germline. There are 14 residues in the CDR3. The V end was cut by 2 bases, the J end by 1 base, with 9 bases between. The CDR3 DNA sequence: TGTGCCAGCAGTTACACCCCACCATCCTACGAGCAGTACTTC. It translates to CASSYTPPSYEQYF.

This clonotype showed up many times. This rearrangement joins TRBV30 to TRBJ1-6; D perhaps matches TRBD1 (5 bases). V gave up 1 base and J gave up 7 bases, with 11 bases separating them. The CDR3 is 14 residues long. Germline V gene data show CDR1 as GTSNPN and CDR2 as SVGIG (reference sequence). The CDR3 DNA reads TGTGCCTGGAGTGGGGACTCCCTGAATTCACCCCTCCACTTT. It codes for CAWSGDSLNSPLHF. Full variable domain (outside the CDR3, taken from reference TRBV30 and TRBJ1-6): SQTIHQWPATLVQPVGSPLSLECTVEGTSNPNLYWYRQAAGRGLQLLFYSVGIGQISSEVPQNLSASRPQDRQFILSSKKLLLSDSGFYLCAWSGDSLNSPLHFGNGTRLTVT.

This clonotype occurred a few times. The chain uses TRBV27 and TRBJ1-6; maybe TRBD1 (6 bases). Germline CDR1 and CDR2: MNHEY and SMNVEV (reference sequence). The CDR3 length is 17 residues. V was trimmed by 3 bases and J by 0 bases, leaving 12 bases between them. CDR3 sequence: CASSFKTGSSYNSPLHF. CDR3 DNA: TGTGCCAGCAGTTTCAAGACAGGAAGCTCCTATAATTCACCCCTCCACTTT.

This clonotype turned up a few times. This chain joins TRBV29-1 and TRBJ2-7; 7 nucleotides match TRBD1. V was pared by 1 base and J by 2 bases, with 5 bases of the junction left unmatched. The CDR3 totals 14 residues. The germline V gene encodes CDR1 SQVTM and CDR2 ANQGSEA. The CDR3 DNA reads as TGCAGCGTTGAAGTCGGACAGGCGACCTACGAGCAGTACTTC. It specifies CSVEVGQATYEQYF.

This clonotype turned up a few times. The J gene is TRBJ2-1, the V gene TRBV28; D gene ambiguous. Germline V CDR1 and CDR2: MDHEN, SYDVKM. The CDR3 runs 11 residues. The V gene lost 1 base and the J gene lost 6 bases, with 1 base spanning the gap. The CDR3 DNA reads as TGTGCCAGCAGTTTATTCAATGAGCAGTTCTTC. Its protein is CASSLFNEQFF.

The table lists this clonotype with a few counts. As DNA, the CDR3 is TGTGCCAGCAGCCAACCCGGGACGCCGTCGACAGATACGCAGTATTTT. This sequence encodes CASSQPGTPSTDTQYF. The chain carries TRBV3-1 and TRBJ2-3, with D tentatively TRBD1 or TRBD2 (5 bases each). Germline assignment: CDR1 LGHDT and CDR2 YNNKEL (reference sequence). CDR3 length: 16 amino acids. Deletions cut 2 bases from V and 3 bases from J, with 15 bases between.

This chain links TRBV19 with TRBJ1-1; the D is unclear. Between the trimmed V and J ends, which lost 7 bases and 2 bases, there was a span of 14 bases. The CDR3 spans 14 residues. Germline V gives CDR1 LNHDA, CDR2 SQIVND (reference sequence). CDR3: CASISRGLNTEAFF. CDR3 nucleotides: TGTGCCAGTATTTCACGAGGCCTTAACACTGAAGCTTTCTTT.

The CDR3: CSVDEGGKLFF. The CDR3 DNA sequence: TGCAGCGTTGACGAGGGCGGAAAACTGTTTTTT. The chain couples TRBV29-1 to TRBJ1-4; unclear D gene. The V end was cut by 3 bases, the J end by 10 bases, with 9 bases between. This CDR3 has 11 residues. Germline loops: CDR1 SQVTM, CDR2 ANQGSEA.

The chain links TRBV4-3 to TRBJ2-5; TRBD2 aligns across 11 bases. The trim removed 5 bases at V and 3 bases at J, leaving 8 bases unmatched. The CDR3 covers 16 residues. Germline CDR1 and CDR2: LGHNA and YSLEER. CDR3 in amino acids: CASSSHGTSGKETQYF. CDR3 coding DNA: TGCGCCAGCAGCTCTCACGGGACTAGCGGAAAAGAGACCCAGTACTTC.